Listed below are T cell receptor beta chains from one sample, sequenced in a study of CD8 T cells in ankylosing spondylitis. Using its own MiXCR run on the 5' RACE reads, TCRdb lists one record per CDR3 protein. This table holds roughly 470,000 distinct CDR3 sequences, roughly 27% found once. Sample: blood, either unsorted or a sorted T cell fraction (not recorded which). The receptors come from a male donor with ankylosing spondylitis. Each CDR3 is given with its conserved first and last residue. D genes are given only for firm matches. Clone sizes are given selectively: once, few, many, or a class where the clone is expanded.

clone size,D gene,V gene,J gene,CDR3 protein,CDR3 DNA
few,-,TRBV2,TRBJ2-4,CASSGIVGKNIQYF,TGTGCCAGCAGTGGAATAGTGGGCAAAAACATTCAGTACTTC
-,-,TRBV20-1,TRBJ2-2,CSARTGTQPTGELFF,TGCAGTGCTAGGACCGGGACACAACCCACCGGGGAGCTGTTTTTT
once,-,TRBV6-1,TRBJ2-3,CASSPDSLGADTQYF,TGTGCCAGCAGTCCGGACTCCCTAGGAGCAGATACGCAGTATTTT
few,-,TRBV7-2,TRBJ2-7,CASSLQVRPQDNEQYF,TGTGCCAGCAGCTTACAAGTGAGACCCCAGGATAACGAGCAGTACTTC
-,-,TRBV5-1,TRBJ1-5,CASSQTGNSNQPQHF,TGCGCCAGCAGCCAAACAGGGAATAGCAATCAGCCCCAGCATTTT
few,TRBD1,TRBV7-2,TRBJ1-4,CASSLRDRSFEKLFF,TGTGCCAGCAGCTTACGGGACAGAAGTTTCGAAAAACTGTTTTTT
once,-,TRBV7-8,TRBJ2-6,CASSPVYRAANVLTF,TGTGCCAGCAGCCCCGTCTACCGGGCGGCCAACGTCCTGACTTTC
once,-,TRBV12-3/TRBV12-4,TRBJ1-5,CASSLVEGGGNQPQHF,TGTGCCAGCAGTTTAGTGGAAGGAGGGGGAAATCAGCCCCAGCATTTT
-,-,TRBV4-2,TRBJ2-1,CASSQAGVVNEQFF,TGTGCCAGCAGCCAAGCGGGAGTGGTGAATGAGCAGTTCTTC
-,-,TRBV12-3/TRBV12-4,TRBJ2-6,CASSLSLSGANVLTF,TGTGCCAGCAGTTTATCTCTCTCTGGGGCCAACGTCCTGACTTTC
-,-,TRBV11-3,TRBJ2-2,CASSLGGLAGKLFF,TGTGCCAGCAGCTTAGGCGGGCTGGCCGGGAAGCTGTTTTTT
few,-,TRBV7-9,TRBJ1-1,CASSLAIRGRTEAFF,TGTGCCAGCAGCTTAGCAATCAGGGGCAGAACTGAAGCTTTCTTT
many,-,TRBV5-1,TRBJ2-7,CASSVVSGSYEQYF,TGCGCCAGCAGCGTCGTTTCGGGGTCCTACGAGCAGTACTTC
many,-,TRBV5-1,TRBJ1-5,CASSLVPTAGSNQPQHF,TGCGCCAGCAGCTTGGTTCCTACCGCAGGTAGCAATCAGCCCCAGCATTTT
many,TRBD1,TRBV18,TRBJ2-1,CASSPRSEGARSYNEQFF,TGTGCCAGCTCACCACGGAGCGAGGGGGCGAGGTCCTACAATGAGCAGTTCTTC
-,-,TRBV5-1,TRBJ2-7,CASSLAGRSEQYF,TGCGCCAGCAGCTTGGCTGGCAGGTCCGAGCAGTACTTC
-,-,TRBV20-1,TRBJ2-7,CSARKVGSPYEQYF,TGCAGTGCTAGAAAGGTGGGCAGTCCCTACGAGCAGTACTTC
-,TRBD2,TRBV20-1,TRBJ2-1,CSARDRLAGGGEQFF,TGCAGTGCTAGAGACCGACTAGCGGGAGGGGGGGAGCAGTTCTTC
-,TRBD1,TRBV12-3/TRBV12-4,TRBJ1-1,CASFLQGSTEAFF,TGTGCCAGCTTCTTACAGGGGTCCACTGAAGCTTTCTTT
-,TRBD2,TRBV5-1,TRBJ2-1,CASSLVGYSGGEQFF,TGCGCCAGCAGCTTGGTGGGCTATTCGGGGGGTGAGCAGTTCTTC
-,-,TRBV2,TRBJ1-2,CASSEDPKYSNYGYTF,TGTGCCAGCAGTGAGGATCCCAAATACTCCAACTATGGCTACACCTTC
-,TRBD1,TRBV7-8,TRBJ1-6,CASSLGGGQAPSPLHF,TGTGCCAGCAGCTTAGGTGGTGGACAGGCGCCGTCACCCCTCCACTTT
few,TRBD1,TRBV20-1,TRBJ1-1,CSAGQAGTEAFF,TGCAGTGCAGGACAGGCGGGGACTGAAGCTTTCTTT
few,-,TRBV7-9,TRBJ2-1,CASSLAEGSFNEQFF,TGTGCCAGCAGCTTAGCGGAGGGGAGCTTCAATGAGCAGTTCTTC
few,-,TRBV20-1,TRBJ2-4,CSARDPGDIQYF,TGCAGTGCCCGGGACCCAGGGGACATTCAGTACTTC
few,-,TRBV5-1,TRBJ1-4,CASSLDNEKLFF,TGCGCCAGCAGCTTGGACAATGAAAAACTGTTTTTT
-,-,TRBV2,TRBJ2-5,CASSEFSGQETQYF,TGTGCCAGCAGTGAGTTTAGCGGCCAAGAGACCCAGTACTTC
few,-,TRBV2,TRBJ1-4,CASSGRVPREKLFF,TGTGCCAGCAGTGGTCGGGTCCCCAGGGAAAAACTGTTTTTT
-,TRBD1,TRBV29-1,TRBJ2-5,CSVSRDRGTEETQYF,TGCAGCGTAAGCCGGGACAGGGGGACGGAGGAGACCCAGTACTTC
-,TRBD2,TRBV4-2,TRBJ2-1,CASSPPSGNYNEQFF,TGTGCCAGCAGCCCTCCGAGCGGGAACTACAATGAGCAGTTCTTC
few,TRBD2,TRBV25-1,TRBJ2-1,CASIVAGAGNNEQFF,TGTGCCAGCATCGTCGCGGGAGCAGGAAACAATGAGCAGTTCTTC
-,TRBD1,TRBV30,TRBJ1-5,CAWSAPTGGSKPQHF,TGTGCCTGGAGTGCTCCTACAGGGGGCTCGAAGCCCCAGCATTTT
-,TRBD2,TRBV20-1,TRBJ2-7,CSAFIAGGASYEQYF,TGCAGTGCGTTTATAGCGGGAGGTGCTTCCTACGAGCAGTACTTC
-,-,TRBV5-1,TRBJ1-1,CASSLARRGNTEAFF,TGCGCCAGCAGCTTGGCCCGGCGTGGGAACACTGAAGCTTTCTTT
-,TRBD1,TRBV7-9,TRBJ2-3,CASSMYWTGGDTQYF,TGTGCCAGCAGCATGTACTGGACAGGCGGAGATACGCAGTATTTT
few,TRBD2,TRBV5-1,TRBJ2-5,CASCRRKLAGVSETQYF,TGCGCCAGCTGCCGGAGGAAGCTAGCGGGAGTTTCAGAGACCCAGTACTTC
-,-,TRBV7-9,TRBJ2-2,CASFTGQTNTGELFF,TGTGCCAGCTTCACGGGGCAGACGAACACCGGGGAGCTGTTTTTT
-,TRBD1,TRBV12-3/TRBV12-4,TRBJ1-2,CASSLETGTGYGYTF,TGTGCCAGCAGTTTAGAAACCGGGACAGGCTATGGCTACACCTTC
-,TRBD2,TRBV20-1,TRBJ2-3,CSASWVAGGADTQYF,TGCAGTGCCTCATGGGTAGCGGGGGGTGCGGATACGCAGTATTTT
-,TRBD2,TRBV3-1,TRBJ2-1,CASSQERLAGVFWNEQFF,TGTGCCAGCAGCCAAGAACGACTAGCGGGAGTATTTTGGAATGAGCAGTTCTTC
-,TRBD2,TRBV29-1,TRBJ2-1,CSASGLGGYNEQFF,TGCAGCGCTTCGGGACTAGGGGGCTACAATGAGCAGTTCTTC
few,-,TRBV3-1,TRBJ2-7,CASSQDQGSYEQYF,TGTGCCAGCAGCCAAGATCAGGGATCCTACGAGCAGTACTTC
-,-,TRBV5-1,TRBJ2-7,CASSFSAGPDGEQYF,TGCGCCAGCAGCTTTTCTGCAGGACCTGATGGCGAGCAGTACTTC
few,-,TRBV14,TRBJ2-2,CASSRRRPNTGELFF,TGTGCCAGCAGCCGACGGCGCCCGAACACCGGGGAGCTGTTTTTT
-,TRBD1,TRBV11-2,TRBJ2-1,CASSFDRGRNNEQFF,TGTGCCAGCAGCTTTGACAGGGGAAGGAACAATGAGCAGTTCTTC
few,TRBD1,TRBV7-8,TRBJ1-1,CASSIDRVPTEAFF,TGTGCCAGCAGCATAGACAGGGTGCCCACTGAAGCTTTCTTT
-,-,TRBV19,TRBJ2-1,CASSPLPGTGDNEQFF,TGTGCCAGTAGTCCACTCCCCGGGACTGGAGACAATGAGCAGTTCTTC
-,-,TRBV5-4,TRBJ1-2,CASSYDSSVYGYTF,TGTGCCAGCAGCTACGACAGTTCAGTCTATGGCTACACCTTC
-,TRBD2,TRBV19,TRBJ2-5,CASRPSGTQETQYF,TGTGCCAGTAGGCCTAGCGGAACCCAAGAGACCCAGTACTTC
-,-,TRBV12-3/TRBV12-4,TRBJ2-7,CASTYGPTFLSEQYF,TGTGCCAGCACCTACGGCCCCACCTTTTTGTCGGAGCAGTACTTC
many,-,TRBV10-2,TRBJ1-2,CASIGRGADNYGYTF,TGCGCCAGCATTGGGAGGGGGGCCGATAACTATGGCTACACCTTC
few,-,TRBV15,TRBJ2-1,CATSRDSQDEQFF,TGTGCCACCAGCAGGGACAGTCAAGATGAGCAGTTCTTC
few,TRBD2,TRBV11-2,TRBJ2-1,CASSLVLAGGANEQFF,TGTGCCAGCAGCTTAGTTCTAGCGGGAGGTGCCAATGAGCAGTTCTTC
few,-,TRBV11-2,TRBJ2-3,CASSPYRETSWDTDTQYF,TGTGCCAGCAGCCCATACAGGGAGACTAGCTGGGACACAGATACGCAGTATTTT
-,-,TRBV7-8,TRBJ1-2,CASSLRVDINYGYTF,TGTGCCAGCAGCCTCAGGGTGGACATTAACTATGGCTACACCTTC